The rows below give T cell receptor beta chains drawn from one sample of a study of CD8 T cells in Susac syndrome. TCRdb recomputed calls from the immunoSEQ multiplex PCR reads with MiXCR, one row per CDR3 protein. The profile shows tens of thousands of distinct CDR3 sequences, around 93% of them singletons. Material for sequencing was CD4+ T cells from PBMCs. The receptor set was obtained from a human donor with Susac syndrome. The CDR3 runs from the conserved cysteine through the conserved F or W. The D gene is left open where the match is weak. The size entry is marked missing in some rows and otherwise reads once, few, many or a size class.

size	V	J	D	DNA	CDR3
few	TRBV5-1	TRBJ2-7	.	TGCGCCAGCAGCTTGGCCGACGGCACCTACGAGCAGTACTTC	CASSLADGTYEQYF
.	TRBV7-2	TRBJ2-7	.	TGTGCCAGCAGCTCCTTCCGCCTGGGGGAGCAGTACTTC	CASSSFRLGEQYF
once	TRBV6-1	TRBJ2-7	TRBD2	TGTGCCAGCAGTGAAACGGGGGGGCCTAGCGAGCAGTACTTC	CASSETGGPSEQYF
.	TRBV7-2	TRBJ2-3	.	TGTGCCAGCAGGCAGGGTACAGATACGCAGTATTTT	CASRQGTDTQYF
.	TRBV6-1	TRBJ1-2	.	TGTGCCAGCAGCCCCGGCCTTCCGGGGGCCGGCTATGGCTACACCTTC	CASSPGLPGAGYGYTF
.	TRBV7-2	TRBJ2-5	TRBD2	TGTGCCAGCAGCTTGAGCGGGGTTGAAGAGACCCAGTACTTC	CASSLSGVEETQYF
.	TRBV10-3	TRBJ1-1	.	TGTGCCATCAGTGAGGTAGGAACTGAAGCTTTCTTT	CAISEVGTEAFF
.	TRBV29-1	TRBJ2-5	.	TGCAGCGGGAAGGAGGTCTCCGGGTGGGAGACCCAGTACTTC	CSGKEVSGWETQYF
.	TRBV7-8	TRBJ1-5	TRBD1	TGTGCCAGCAGCTTAAGGACAGGGAGAACCAATCAGCCCCAGCATTTT	CASSLRTGRTNQPQHF
once	TRBV6-6	TRBJ1-2	TRBD1	TGTGCCAGCAGTTACGTCGCGACAGGGACGAACTATGGCTACACCTTC	CASSYVATGTNYGYTF
few	TRBV4-3	TRBJ2-7	TRBD2	TGCGCCAGCAGCCAAGATACTAGCGGGACTACGTACCAGCAGTACTTC	CASSQDTSGTTYQQYF
.	TRBV7-9	TRBJ2-7	.	TGTGCCAGCAGTCTAACCGGGACCAGGCAGTACGAGCAGTACTTC	CASSLTGTRQYEQYF
.	TRBV4-1	TRBJ2-3	TRBD1	TGCGCCAGCAGCCAAGAAAGGCAGGGGGCGTCCCAGCGGGATACGCAGTATTTT	CASSQERQGASQRDTQYF
.	TRBV3-1	TRBJ2-2	TRBD1	TGTGCCAGCAGACAGGGGGACACCGGGGAGCTGTTTTTT	CASRQGDTGELFF
.	TRBV18	TRBJ2-6	TRBD1	TGTGCCAGCTCACCAAGGACAGGGACCTCTGGGGCCAACGTCCTGACTTTC	CASSPRTGTSGANVLTF
.	TRBV19	TRBJ2-5	.	TGTGCCAGTAGCCCCTCGAAGGAGACCCAGTACTTC	CASSPSKETQYF